Presented here are 18 T cell receptor beta chains from one specimen sequenced in a study of OX40 agonist ivuxolimab in advanced cancers. Profiled with immunoSEQ multiplex PCR; TCRdb holds only in-frame clones, not every one. The table records roughly 6,000 clones, over 55% of them present only once. The sample here was CD4+ or CD8+ T cells sorted from blood, taken in a trial of the OX40 agonist ivuxolimab. The source of these receptors is an adult with an advanced solid tumor such as melanoma, head and neck, liver or kidney cancer.

The rearrangement joins TRBV13 to TRBJ1-1, with D perhaps matching TRBD1 (6 bases). The CDR3 covers 15 residues. Germline values: CDR1 PRHDT, CDR2 FYEKMQ (reference sequence). Trimming pared 5 bases from V and 3 bases from J, leaving 16 bases between. CDR3 in DNA: TGTGCCAGCAGCCCAAGACAGGTCATGGACACTGAAGCTTTCTTT. This sequence encodes CASSPRQVMDTEAFF.

The chain employs TRBV11-2 and TRBJ1-5; D remains unclear. The ends were cut back, 5 bases at V and 3 bases at J, with 14 bases in the middle. Germline CDR1 and CDR2: SGHAT and FQNNGV. The CDR3 runs 15 residues. The CDR3 loop is CASSPGGYNNQPQHF. The CDR3 nucleotides are TGTGCCAGCAGCCCCGGAGGGTATAACAATCAGCCCCAGCATTTT.

The chain carries TRBV9 and TRBJ2-1, with D hard to call. Germline V CDR1 and CDR2: SGDLS, YYNGEE. The CDR3 has 18 amino acids. V lost 2 bases and J lost 5, with 23 bases in between. CDR3 protein: CASSVTSEGLRGDNEQFF. DNA for the CDR3: TGTGCCAGCAGCGTCACCTCTGAAGGCCTTCGCGGAGACAATGAGCAGTTCTTC.

The chain carries TRBV9 and TRBJ1-2; 9 bases map to TRBD1. This CDR3 comprises 16 residues. Germline loops: CDR1 SGDLS, CDR2 YYNGEE. The J segment lost 4 bases and the V segment lost 4 bases, leaving 11 bases of the junction unmatched. The chain's CDR3 is CASSFPRDRASYGYTF. The CDR3 coding sequence is TGTGCCAGCAGCTTCCCCCGGGACAGGGCGTCCTATGGCTACACCTTC. Full variable domain (remainder filled in from reference TRBV9 and TRBJ1-2): DSGVTQTPKHLITATGQRVTLRCSPRSGDLSVYWYQQSLDQGLQFLIQYYNGEERAKGNILERFSAQQFPDLHSELNLSSLELGDSALYFCASSFPRDRASYGYTFGSGTRLTVV.

As concerns this clone: A much larger clone sits a single nucleotide away, making a read error possible. The gene calls are TRBV7-2 and TRBJ2-3, with 7 bases lining up with TRBD1. The CDR3 loop spans 16 amino acids. Germline CDR1 is SGHTA and CDR2 is FQGNSA. J was trimmed by 0 bases and V by 5 bases; bases with no gene match: 8. The CDR3 DNA follows: TGTGCCAGCAGCCAGTTAGGGGGCTCGAGCACAGATACGCAGTATTTT. It codes for CASSQLGGSSTDTQYF.

This clone showed up just a few times. One end of the junction does not line up with germline, which may come from a read error. This chain joins TRBV6-5 and TRBJ2-1; 7 bases are a match to TRBD1. Per the germline V gene, CDR1 is MNHEY and CDR2 is SVGAGI. The CDR3 totals 12 residues. The CDR3 sequence: CASRGPHNEQFF. In DNA, the CDR3 is TGCGCATCGAGGGGGCCCCACAATGAGCAGTTCTTC.

This clone was seen just once. The chain carries TRBV27 and TRBJ2-7, with 7 nucleotides matching TRBD1. V lost 5 bases, J lost 3 bases, and 4 bases stayed unmatched. Germline values: CDR1 MNHEY, CDR2 SMNVEV (reference sequence). The CDR3 has 13 residues. DNA for the CDR3: TGTGCCAGCAGTGCCGGGACAGACTACGAGCAGTACTTC. Residues: CASSAGTDYEQYF.

This clone was seen just once. The chain uses TRBV28 and TRBJ2-1; D not resolved. Trimming shortened V by 3 bases and J by 8 bases, and 11 bases separated the two germline ends. The CDR3 loop spans 13 amino acids. CDR1 is MDHEN and CDR2 is SYDVKM in the germline V gene. CDR3 in DNA: TGTGCCAGCAGTTTGTATCGGGTCGATGAGCAGTTCTTC. Amino acid sequence: CASSLYRVDEQFF.

V and J are TRBV2 and TRBJ2-3; 9 bases match TRBD2. This CDR3 has 16 residues. Trimming cost V 2 bases and J 1 base; bases outside gene matches: 4. The germline gives CDR1 SNHLY, CDR2 FYNNEI. As DNA, the CDR3 is TGTGCCAGCAGTGAACGGGTAGCGGGGGGCACAGATACGCAGTATTTT. Translating it yields CASSERVAGGTDTQYF. The full variable domain, with the rest looked up from reference TRBV2 and TRBJ2-3, is EPEVTQTPSHQVTQMGQEVILRCVPISNHLYFYWYRQILGQKVEFLVSFYNNEISEKSEIFDDQFSVERPDGSNFTLKIRSTKLEDSAMYFCASSERVAGGTDTQYFGPGTRLTVL.

This chain connects TRBV4-2 to TRBJ2-1; a possible D gene is TRBD1 (6 bases). The CDR3 has 16 amino acids. In germline, CDR1 is LGHNA, CDR2 YNFKEQ. The V gene lost 2 bases and the J gene lost 7 bases, with 18 bases spanning the gap. The CDR3 is CASSQNQGFLGNEQFF. DNA of the CDR3: TGTGCCAGCAGCCAAAACCAGGGGTTCTTGGGGAATGAGCAGTTCTTC.

This chain connects TRBV5-6 to TRBJ1-5, with 8 bases fitting TRBD1. Germline V gene data show CDR1 as SGHDT and CDR2 as YYEEEE. J was trimmed by 6 bases and V by 4 bases; bases with no gene match: 0. The CDR3 loop spans 12 amino acids. CDR3 protein: CASSGQGQPQHF. The CDR3, as DNA: TGTGCCAGCAGCGGACAGGGTCAGCCCCAGCATTTT.

V gene TRBV7-6 combines with J gene TRBJ2-7; D may be TRBD1 or TRBD2 (5 bases each). This CDR3 is built from 15 residues. Germline loops: CDR1 SGHVS, CDR2 FNYEAQ. V lost 1 base, J lost 0 bases, and 10 bases lay in between. CDR3 DNA sequence: TGTGCCAGCAGCTTAGGCGTGGGGACCTCCTACGAGCAGTACTTC. Translated, it gives CASSLGVGTSYEQYF.

This clone has at least ten counts. The chain combines TRBV7-3 with TRBJ2-2, with D maybe TRBD1 (6 bases). The CDR3 is made up of 13 amino acids. Trimming left V 5 bases short and J 6 bases short, with 10 bases between. Germline loops: CDR1 SGHTA, CDR2 FQGTGA. CDR3 residues: CASSPQGSGELFF. The CDR3 nucleotides read TGTGCCAGCAGCCCACAGGGTTCCGGGGAGCTGTTTTTT.

The V and J genes are TRBV6-5 and TRBJ2-1; no reliable D call. Deletions cut 4 bases from V and 4 bases from J, with 11 bases between. Germline values: CDR1 MNHEY, CDR2 SVGAGI. CDR3 size: 14 residues. DNA for the CDR3: TGTGCCAGCAGTTCCGGAACTCAATACAATGAGCAGTTCTTC. This sequence encodes CASSSGTQYNEQFF.

The chain links TRBV7-2 to TRBJ2-7; weak D call: TRBD1 (6 bases). The V gene lost 3 bases and the J gene lost 0 bases, with 9 bases spanning the gap. Germline V gives CDR1 SGHTA, CDR2 FQGNSA. The length of the CDR3 is 14 residues. The CDR3 region has the DNA TGTGCCAGCAGCTTGCAGGACAGCTCCTACGAGCAGTACTTC. Residues: CASSLQDSSYEQYF.

J is TRBJ2-2 and V is TRBV5-6, with D maybe TRBD1 (6 bases). Germline CDR1 reads SGHDT; CDR2 reads YYEEEE. The CDR3 is 14 amino acids. V lost 4 bases and J lost 6, with 13 bases in between. The CDR3 region is CASSLGAGAGELFF. In nucleotides, the CDR3 is TGTGCCAGCAGCCTGGGGGCCGGGGCCGGGGAGCTGTTTTTT.

The CDR3 DNA is TGTGCCAGCAGCTTGAGTGTTGATACGCAGTATTTT. Its translation is CASSLSVDTQYF. The chain is built from TRBV5-6 and TRBJ2-3; D is undetermined. V dropped 1 base and J dropped 6 bases, with 6 bases sitting between them. The CDR3 is made up of 12 amino acids. Germline CDR1 SGHDT, CDR2 YYEEEE.

The chain carries TRBV11-2 and TRBJ2-1, with 12 bases aligning to TRBD2. The germline gives CDR1 SGHAT, CDR2 FQNNGV. V lost 5 bases to trimming and J lost 9 bases; unmatched junction nucleotides: 8. This CDR3 region has 15 residues. CDR3 sequence reads: CASSETSGGLTEQFF. In DNA form, the CDR3 reads TGTGCCAGCAGCGAAACTAGCGGGGGGCTTACTGAGCAGTTCTTC.